This paragraph reports one T cell receptor beta chain. Its specificity is not known. The data are from a study of T cell responses to AZD1222 COVID-19 vaccine. Using immunoSEQ multiplex PCR, the repertoire was profiled, and TCRdb retains in-frame clones only, with some absent. The data hold over 100,000 clones, with 70% to 90% observed a single time. Notes on the study in general: Donors were mostly white British, more females; clonal diversity possibly underestimated.

Germline CDR1 is SGHRS and CDR2 is YFSETQ. Trimming took 6 bases from V and 4 from J; bases not matched to a gene: 8. The CDR3 runs 15 residues. The genes are TRBV5-1 and TRBJ1-2; TRBD1 matches at 11 bases. This clonotype was sampled from an adult in good health. Sequences were derived from peripheral blood, sampled on day 0 of AZD1222 vaccination. The CDR3 here is CASNSPDRGLYGYTF. CDR3 bases: TGCGCCAGCAATTCTCCGGACAGGGGGCTCTATGGCTACACCTTC.